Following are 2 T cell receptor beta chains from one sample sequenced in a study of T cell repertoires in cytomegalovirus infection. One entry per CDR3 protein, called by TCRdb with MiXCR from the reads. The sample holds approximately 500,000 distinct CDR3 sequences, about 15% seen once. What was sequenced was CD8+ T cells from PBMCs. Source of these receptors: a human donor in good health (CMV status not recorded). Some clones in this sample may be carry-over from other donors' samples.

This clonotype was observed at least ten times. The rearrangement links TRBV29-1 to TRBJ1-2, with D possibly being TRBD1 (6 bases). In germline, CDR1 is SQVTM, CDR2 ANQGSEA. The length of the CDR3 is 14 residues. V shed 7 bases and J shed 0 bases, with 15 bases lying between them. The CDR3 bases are TGCAGCGGAACAGGGACTGATTCTAACTATGGCTACACCTTC. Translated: CSGTGTDSNYGYTF.

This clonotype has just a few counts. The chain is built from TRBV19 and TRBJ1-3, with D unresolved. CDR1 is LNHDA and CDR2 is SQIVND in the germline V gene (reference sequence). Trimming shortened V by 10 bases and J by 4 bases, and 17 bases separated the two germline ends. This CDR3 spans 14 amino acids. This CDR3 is CATENRGSGNTIYF. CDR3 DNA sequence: TGTGCCACTGAGAACCGGGGTTCCGGAAACACCATATATTTT. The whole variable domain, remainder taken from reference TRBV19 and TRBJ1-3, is DGGITQSPKYLFRKEGQNVTLSCEQNLNHDAMYWYRQDPGQGLRLIYYSQIVNDFQKGDIAEGYSVSREKKESFPLTVTSAQKNPTAFYLCATENRGSGNTIYFGEGSWLTVV.